These T cell receptor beta chains were read from a single sample in a study of blood T cell repertoires in COVID-19. The assay was immunoSEQ multiplex PCR, and TCRdb's table has in-frame clones only and misses some. The sample has 280,000 or so clones; 88% are singletons. The material sequenced was peripheral blood. These receptors were collected from a man in his late teens or twenties with active or convalescent COVID-19. Both conserved end residues are part of each CDR3. D genes are given only for firm matches. Only part of the rows carry a size: once, few, many, or a class if the clone is expanded.

v_call	d_call	j_call	clone_size	cdr3_nt	cdr3_aa
TRBV6-5	TRBD1	TRBJ1-3	.	TGTGCCACCCGAACAGGGGGGCCTGGAAACACCATATATTTT	CATRTGGPGNTIYF
TRBV5-6	TRBD1	TRBJ2-6	.	TGTGCCAGCAGCTCGAGGACAGGACTCTTAGCCCTGACTTTC	CASSSRTGLLALTF
TRBV5-1	.	TRBJ2-3	.	TGCGCCAGCAGCTTGACCCGACAGGGCACAGATACGCAGTATTTT	CASSLTRQGTDTQYF
TRBV7-4	TRBD1	TRBJ2-7	.	TGTGCCAGCAGCTTACTGAGGACAGGGCAACATCAAGCTATCTACGAGCAGTACTTC	CASSLLRTGQHQAIYEQYF
TRBV27	.	TRBJ1-5	few	TGTGCCAGCAGTTTATCTCAGGGCGGTCAGCCCCAGCATTTT	CASSLSQGGQPQHF
TRBV3-1/TRBV3-2	TRBD2	TRBJ2-3	.	TGTGCCAGCAGCCCCTGGCTAGCGGGGGTTCTCCGCACAGATACGCAGTATTTT	CASSPWLAGVLRTDTQYF
TRBV25-1	.	TRBJ2-7	.	TGTGCCAGCCGCGGGACAGCGGGCTACGAGCAGTACTTC	CASRGTAGYEQYF
TRBV7-9	TRBD2	TRBJ2-7	.	TGTGCCAGCAGCTTATCTCTTGCGGGGGGCCTCCCGGTGTACGAGCAGTACTTC	CASSLSLAGGLPVYEQYF
TRBV2	.	TRBJ1-5	few	TGTGCCAGCACCCAAGGGGCTGCTGAAAATCAGCCCCAGCATTTT	CASTQGAAENQPQHF
TRBV5-1	TRBD1	TRBJ1-1	.	TGCGCCAGCAGCTTGGGTCAGGGGGGAAACACTGAAGCTTTCTTT	CASSLGQGGNTEAFF
TRBV7-3	TRBD1	TRBJ2-7	.	TGTGCCAGCAGCAGGGACAGCTCTTCAATGTACGAGCAGTACTTC	CASSRDSSSMYEQYF
TRBV11-1	TRBD1	TRBJ1-2	.	TGTGCCAGCAGCTTAAACGGACAGGGGGATGGCTACACCTTC	CASSLNGQGDGYTF
TRBV2	TRBD1	TRBJ2-7	.	TGTGCCAGCAGCGACCATACAGGGGGAAGCTCCTACGAGCAGTACTTC	CASSDHTGGSSYEQYF
TRBV19	.	TRBJ1-1	.	TGTGCCAGTTTCGACCAGGGAAGGTTCCCTGAAGCTTTCTTT	CASFDQGRFPEAFF
TRBV12-3/TRBV12-4	TRBD1	TRBJ2-1	.	TGTGCCAGCAGCGGGACAGGGGGAGGTGAGCAGTTCTTC	CASSGTGGGEQFF
TRBV27	.	TRBJ2-5	.	TGTGCCAGCGCCTACGTAAAGGCAGGAGAGACCCAGTACTTC	CASAYVKAGETQYF
TRBV14	.	TRBJ2-7	.	TGTGCCAGCAGCCAAAGGGGGTCTCGTTACGAGCAGTACTTC	CASSQRGSRYEQYF
TRBV14	.	TRBJ1-2	.	TGTGCCAGCAGCCAGGCTCCAGGGAACTATGGCTACACCTTC	CASSQAPGNYGYTF
TRBV5-5	TRBD1	TRBJ1-5	.	TGTGCCAGCAGACCTGGACAGGGGGAGAATCAGCCCCAGCATTTT	CASRPGQGENQPQHF
TRBV14	.	TRBJ2-2	.	TGTGCCAGCAGCCCCCTGTTGCGGGGTCCGAACACCGGGGAGCTGTTTTTT	CASSPLLRGPNTGELFF
TRBV7-9	.	TRBJ1-1	.	TGTGCCAGCAGCAGTTCGCGAGGGAACACTGAAGCTTTCTTT	CASSSSRGNTEAFF
TRBV12-5	.	TRBJ2-1	.	TGTGCTAGTGGTTTGGTAGGGGGGGCGCGGAATGAGCAGTTCTTC	CASGLVGGARNEQFF
TRBV6-5	TRBD2	TRBJ2-7	.	TGTGCCAGCAGCGGACTAGCGGGGGGACACTACGAGCAGTACTTC	CASSGLAGGHYEQYF
TRBV9	TRBD2	TRBJ2-5	few	TGTGCCAGCAGCGCTTACGGGGGGTACCAAGAGACCCAGTACTTC	CASSAYGGYQETQYF
TRBV5-6	.	TRBJ1-6	.	TGTGCCAGCAGCGAGCAGGGTGGGCAAGATTCACCCCTCCACTTT	CASSEQGGQDSPLHF
TRBV11-2	.	TRBJ2-7	once	TGTGCCAGCAGCCAGATACCGGGATTCAGCTCCTACGAGCAGTACTTC	CASSQIPGFSSYEQYF
TRBV5-6	TRBD1	TRBJ2-7	.	TGTGCCAGCAGCTCACAGGGACAGGGGGCGGGGGAGCAGTACTTC	CASSSQGQGAGEQYF
TRBV3-1/TRBV3-2	.	TRBJ1-1	.	TGTGCCAGCAGCCAAGATGGGGGGGCGAGCACTGAAGCTTTCTTT	CASSQDGGASTEAFF
TRBV2	.	TRBJ1-1	.	TGTGCCAGCAGTGAAGTAATTGGACAGCCAGAAGAAGCTTTCTTT	CASSEVIGQPEEAFF
TRBV11-2	.	TRBJ2-2	.	TGTGCCAGCAGCTTAGACATGGGGCGGGAGCTGTTTTTT	CASSLDMGRELFF
TRBV6-2/TRBV6-3	TRBD1	TRBJ1-1	.	TGTGCCAGCAGTGACCGGGACAGGGGAAAGAACACTGAAGCTTTCTTT	CASSDRDRGKNTEAFF
TRBV27	.	TRBJ2-6	.	TGTGCCAGCAGTCCCGACATTTCTGGGGCCAACGTCCTGACTTTC	CASSPDISGANVLTF
TRBV4-1	.	TRBJ1-4	few	TGCGCCAGCAGCCCCGTTAAGGACAGTGAAAAACTGTTTTTT	CASSPVKDSEKLFF
TRBV12-3/TRBV12-4	TRBD2	TRBJ2-1	.	TGTGCCACCGGGACTAGGGACAATGAGCAGTTCTTC	CATGTRDNEQFF